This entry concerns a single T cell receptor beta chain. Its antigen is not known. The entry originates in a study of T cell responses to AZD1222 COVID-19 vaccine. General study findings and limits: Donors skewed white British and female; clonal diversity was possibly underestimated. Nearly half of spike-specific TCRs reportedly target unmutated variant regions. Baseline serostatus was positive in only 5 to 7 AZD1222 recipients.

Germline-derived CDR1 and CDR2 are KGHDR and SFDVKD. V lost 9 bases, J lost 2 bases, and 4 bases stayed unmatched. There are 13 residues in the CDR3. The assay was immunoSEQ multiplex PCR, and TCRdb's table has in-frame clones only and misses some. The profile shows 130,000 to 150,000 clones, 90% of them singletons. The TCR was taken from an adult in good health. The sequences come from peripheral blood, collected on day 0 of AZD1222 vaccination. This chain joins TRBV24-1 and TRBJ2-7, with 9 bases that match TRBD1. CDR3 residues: CATPRDRAYEQYF. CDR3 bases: TGTGCCACCCCCCGGGACAGGGCCTACGAGCAGTACTTC.